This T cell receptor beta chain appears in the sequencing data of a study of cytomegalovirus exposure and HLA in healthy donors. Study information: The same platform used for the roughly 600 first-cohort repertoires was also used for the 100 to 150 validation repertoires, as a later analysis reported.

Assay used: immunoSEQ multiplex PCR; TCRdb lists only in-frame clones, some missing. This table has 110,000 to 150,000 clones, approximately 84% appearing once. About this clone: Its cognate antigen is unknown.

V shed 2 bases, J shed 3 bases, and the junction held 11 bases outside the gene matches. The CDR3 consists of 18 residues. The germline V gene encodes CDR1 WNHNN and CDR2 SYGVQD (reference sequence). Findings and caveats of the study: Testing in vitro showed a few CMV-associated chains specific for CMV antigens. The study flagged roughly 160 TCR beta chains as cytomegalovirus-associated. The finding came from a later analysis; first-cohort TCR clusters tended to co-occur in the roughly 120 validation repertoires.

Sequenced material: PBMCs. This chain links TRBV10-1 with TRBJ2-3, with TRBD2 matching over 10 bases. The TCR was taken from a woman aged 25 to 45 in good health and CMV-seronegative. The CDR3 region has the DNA TGCGCCAGCAGTGAGACGCGGTCGCGTAGCGGGGGGACAGATACGCAGTATTTT. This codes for CASSETRSRSGGTDTQYF.